This T cell receptor beta chain was recorded in a study of early T cells in non-severe SARS-CoV-2 infection. V was clipped by 3 bases and J by 2 bases, with 7 bases between them. CDR1 DFQATT and CDR2 SNEGSKA come from the germline V gene (reference sequence). The CDR3 is made up of 12 amino acids. TCRdb called the 5' RACE reads again in MiXCR, with one record for every CDR3 protein. This sample has fewer than 110,000 distinct CDR3 sequences; around 10% occur once, and the top ten carry approximately 6.9%. V usage is TRBV20-1 and J usage is TRBJ1-2; no clear D gene. The receptor's source is an adult who was a healthcare worker with PCR-confirmed SARS-CoV-2 infection or an uninfected control (not recorded which). The material sequenced was whole blood. The CDR3 sequence: CSASATNYGYTF. The DNA of the CDR3 is TGCAGTGCTAGCGCTACCAACTATGGCTACACCTTC.